Listed below are T cell receptor beta chains from one sample, sequenced in a study of T cell changes during pregnancy in multiple sclerosis. The data were produced by immunoSEQ multiplex PCR, yet TCRdb's version contains in-frame clones alone and is incomplete. Seen here are 50,000 to 60,000 clones, 80% to 90% observed once, and the top ten hold roughly 0.4%. Sequenced here: CD4+ T cells from peripheral blood mononuclear cells, sampled in the third trimester of pregnancy. The receptors come from a female donor with multiple sclerosis, enrolled in a pregnancy study. The CDR3 runs from the conserved cysteine through the conserved F or W. A D gene is named only where the DNA matches it firmly. Clone size is not always given. Where it is, it says once, few, many or a class for expanded clones.

v_gene,j_gene,d_gene,abundance,CDR3nt,CDR3aa
TRBV10-3,TRBJ1-1,TRBD1,few,TGTGCCATCAGGGGACAGGGTGAAGCTTTCTTT,CAIRGQGEAFF
TRBV6-5,TRBJ1-1,TRBD1,once,TGTGCCAGCACCCGACAGGGGGTGGGCACTGAAGCTTTCTTT,CASTRQGVGTEAFF
TRBV29-1,TRBJ2-2,NA,NA,TGCAGCGCAGAAGGCGGGACTCTCACCGGGGAGCTGTTTTTT,CSAEGGTLTGELFF
TRBV19,TRBJ1-6,TRBD1,NA,TGTGCCAGTAGTCCCGGGACAGGGGGTTCACCCCTCCACTTT,CASSPGTGGSPLHF
TRBV7-2,TRBJ2-4,TRBD1,once,TGTGCCAGCAGCCCTAGGACAGGGGCCAAAAACATTCAGTACTTC,CASSPRTGAKNIQYF
TRBV5-1,TRBJ2-1,NA,NA,TGCGCCAGCAGCCTAGGGGTGGGGTCCTACAATGAGCAGTTCTTC,CASSLGVGSYNEQFF
TRBV9,TRBJ1-5,TRBD1,NA,TGTGCCAGCAGCCCATGGACAGGGGAGGATCATCAGCCCCAGCATTTT,CASSPWTGEDHQPQHF
TRBV19,TRBJ1-5,NA,NA,TGTGCCAGTAGACACGGGGCCAGGGGTCAGCCCCAGCATTTT,CASRHGARGQPQHF
TRBV27,TRBJ2-3,NA,NA,TGTGCCAGCACGCGTCGGAGCCAAGGCGGTGTGAGCACAGATACGCAGTATTTT,CASTRRSQGGVSTDTQYF
TRBV6-5,TRBJ2-6,NA,NA,TGTGCCAGCAGTTACCGGCGGAGCTCTGGGGCCAACGTCCTGACTTTC,CASSYRRSSGANVLTF
TRBV30,TRBJ1-1,TRBD1,NA,TGTGCCTGGAATCCGGGAGGGGGCGGAGGGTGGAGGAGGGCTGAAGCTTTCTTT,CAWNPGGGGGWRRAEAFF
TRBV11-3,TRBJ2-1,NA,few,TGTGCCAGCAGCTTAGATCAAAGTGGTTCCGGTGTTAGTAATGAGCAGTTCTTC,CASSLDQSGSGVSNEQFF
TRBV5-8,TRBJ2-2,NA,NA,TGTGCCAGCAGTGGGGGCAATATAGGTTCCGGGGAGCTGTTTTTT,CASSGGNIGSGELFF